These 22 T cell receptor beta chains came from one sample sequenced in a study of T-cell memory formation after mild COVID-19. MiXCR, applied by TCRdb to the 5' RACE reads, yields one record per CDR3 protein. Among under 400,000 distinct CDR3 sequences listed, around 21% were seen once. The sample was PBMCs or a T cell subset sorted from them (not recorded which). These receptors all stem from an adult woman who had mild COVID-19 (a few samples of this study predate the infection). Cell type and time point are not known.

The CDR3 sequence: CASSPSTIEAFF. Here the CDR3 DNA reads TGTGCCAGCAGTCCAAGCACAATTGAAGCTTTCTTT. The gene calls are TRBV12-3 or TRBV12-4 and TRBJ1-1; D remains unclear. This CDR3 spans 12 amino acids. With 5 bases removed from V and 7 bases from J, the gap between germline ends came to 11 bases.

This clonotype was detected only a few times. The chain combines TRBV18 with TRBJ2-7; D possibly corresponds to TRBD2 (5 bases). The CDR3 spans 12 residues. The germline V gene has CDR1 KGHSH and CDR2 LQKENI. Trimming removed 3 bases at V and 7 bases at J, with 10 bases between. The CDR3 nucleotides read TGTGCCAGCTCACCTTTATCGGGGGAGCAGTACTTC. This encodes CASSPLSGEQYF.

In DNA form, the CDR3 reads TGCAGTGCTAGAAGAAGTACAACCTACGAGCAGTACTTC. Translation: CSARRSTTYEQYF. The chain joins TRBV20-1 to TRBJ2-7; D gene uncertain. This CDR3 spans 13 amino acids. V was trimmed by 2 bases and J by 2 bases, leaving 10 bases between them. The germline CDR1 and CDR2 sequences are DFQATT and SNEGSKA (reference sequence).

CDR3 in DNA: TGCAGCGCCGAGCAGGGTCGGGGCTACACCTTC. The encoded protein is CSAEQGRGYTF. The V gene is TRBV29-1, the J gene TRBJ1-2, with D perhaps matching TRBD1 (5 bases). The CDR3 contains 11 residues. V dropped 7 bases and J dropped 8 bases, with 14 bases sitting between them. The germline gives CDR1 SQVTM, CDR2 ANQGSEA.

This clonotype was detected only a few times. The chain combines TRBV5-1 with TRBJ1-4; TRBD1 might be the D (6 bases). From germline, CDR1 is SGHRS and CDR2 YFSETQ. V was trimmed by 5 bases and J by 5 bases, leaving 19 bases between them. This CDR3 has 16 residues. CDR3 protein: CASRAYHRTENEKLFF. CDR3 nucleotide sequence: TGCGCCAGCAGGGCCTATCATAGGACAGAAAATGAAAAACTGTTTTTT. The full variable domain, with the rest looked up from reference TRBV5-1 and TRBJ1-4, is KAGVTQTPRYLIKTRGQQVTLSCSPISGHRSVSWYQQTPGQGLQFLFEYFSETQRNKGNFPGRFSGRQFSNSRSEMNVSTLELGDSALYLCASRAYHRTENEKLFFGSGTQLSVL.

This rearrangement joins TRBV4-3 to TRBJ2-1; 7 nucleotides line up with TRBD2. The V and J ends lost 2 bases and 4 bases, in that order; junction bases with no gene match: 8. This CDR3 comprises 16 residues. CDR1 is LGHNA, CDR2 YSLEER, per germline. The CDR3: CASSQNLADEYNEQFF. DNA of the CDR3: TGCGCCAGCAGCCAAAATCTAGCGGACGAGTACAATGAGCAGTTCTTC.

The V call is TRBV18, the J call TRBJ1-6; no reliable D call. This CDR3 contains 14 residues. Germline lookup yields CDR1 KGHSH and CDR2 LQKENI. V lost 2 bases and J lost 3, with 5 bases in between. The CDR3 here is CASSPSDYNSPLHF. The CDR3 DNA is TGTGCCAGCTCACCAAGTGACTATAATTCACCCCTCCACTTT. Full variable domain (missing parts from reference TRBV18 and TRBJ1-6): NAGVMQNPRHLVRRRGQEARLRCSPMKGHSHVYWYRQLPEEGLKFMVYLQKENIIDESGMPKERFSAEFPKEGPSILRIQQVVRGDSAAYFCASSPSDYNSPLHFGNGTRLTVT.

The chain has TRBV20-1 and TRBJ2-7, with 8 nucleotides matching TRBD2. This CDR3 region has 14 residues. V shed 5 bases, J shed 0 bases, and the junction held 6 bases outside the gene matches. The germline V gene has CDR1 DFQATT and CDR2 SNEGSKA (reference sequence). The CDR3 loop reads CSAHSGKSSYEQYF. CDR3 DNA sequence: TGCAGTGCTCATAGCGGGAAAAGCTCCTACGAGCAGTACTTC.

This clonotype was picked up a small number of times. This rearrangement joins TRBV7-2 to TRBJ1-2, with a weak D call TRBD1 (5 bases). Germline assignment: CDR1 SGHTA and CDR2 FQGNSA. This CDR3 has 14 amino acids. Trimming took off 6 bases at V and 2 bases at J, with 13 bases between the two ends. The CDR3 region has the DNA TGTGCCAGCAGACTGACAGAATCAAACTATGGCTACACCTTC. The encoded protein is CASRLTESNYGYTF.

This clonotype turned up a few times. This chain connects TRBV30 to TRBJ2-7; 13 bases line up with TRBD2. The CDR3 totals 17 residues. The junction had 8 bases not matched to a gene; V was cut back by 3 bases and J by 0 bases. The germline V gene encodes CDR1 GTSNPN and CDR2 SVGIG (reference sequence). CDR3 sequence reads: CAWSGLAGAKSSYEQYF. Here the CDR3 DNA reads TGTGCCTGGAGCGGACTAGCGGGGGCCAAGAGCTCCTACGAGCAGTACTTC.

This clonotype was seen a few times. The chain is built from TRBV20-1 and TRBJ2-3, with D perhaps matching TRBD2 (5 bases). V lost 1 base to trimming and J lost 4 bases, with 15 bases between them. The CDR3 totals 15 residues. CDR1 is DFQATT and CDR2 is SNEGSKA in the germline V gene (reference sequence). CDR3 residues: CSARVDYFGADTQYF. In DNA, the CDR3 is TGCAGTGCTAGAGTAGACTACTTTGGCGCAGATACGCAGTATTTT.

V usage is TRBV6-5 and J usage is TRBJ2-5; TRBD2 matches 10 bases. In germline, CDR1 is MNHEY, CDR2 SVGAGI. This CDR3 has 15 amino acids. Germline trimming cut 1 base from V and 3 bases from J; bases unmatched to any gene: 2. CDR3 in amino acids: CASSYFGLAEETQYF. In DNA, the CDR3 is TGTGCCAGCAGTTACTTCGGACTAGCGGAAGAGACCCAGTACTTC.

The CDR3 sequence: CSVEGSYGYTF. CDR3 nucleotide sequence: TGCAGCGTTGAGGGCAGCTATGGCTACACCTTC. J is TRBJ1-2 and V is TRBV29-1, with D unclear. The V end lost 3 bases, the J end lost 4 bases, and 6 bases lay between the germline ends. The germline V gene has CDR1 SQVTM and CDR2 ANQGSEA. The CDR3 has 11 amino acids.

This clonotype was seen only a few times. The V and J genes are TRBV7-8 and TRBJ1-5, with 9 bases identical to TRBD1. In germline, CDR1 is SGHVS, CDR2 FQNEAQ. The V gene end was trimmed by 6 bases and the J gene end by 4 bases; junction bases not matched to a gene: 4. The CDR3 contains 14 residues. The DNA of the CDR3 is TGTGCCAGCAGACCAGACAGGGGGAATCAGCCCCAGCATTTT. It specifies CASRPDRGNQPQHF.

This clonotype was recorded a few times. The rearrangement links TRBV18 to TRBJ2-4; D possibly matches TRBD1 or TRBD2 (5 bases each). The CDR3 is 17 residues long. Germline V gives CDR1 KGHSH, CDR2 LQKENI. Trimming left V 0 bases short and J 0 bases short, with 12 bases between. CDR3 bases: TGTGCCAGCTCACCACCGGTAGGGACGCTAGCCAAAAACATTCAGTACTTC. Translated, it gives CASSPPVGTLAKNIQYF. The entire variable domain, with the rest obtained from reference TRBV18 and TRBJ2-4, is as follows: NAGVMQNPRHLVRRRGQEARLRCSPMKGHSHVYWYRQLPEEGLKFMVYLQKENIIDESGMPKERFSAEFPKEGPSILRIQQVVRGDSAAYFCASSPPVGTLAKNIQYFGAGTRLSVL.

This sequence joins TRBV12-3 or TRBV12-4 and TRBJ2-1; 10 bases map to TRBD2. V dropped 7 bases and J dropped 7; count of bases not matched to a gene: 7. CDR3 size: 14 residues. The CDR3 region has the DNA TGTGCCAGCACCCTGGAGACTAGCGGGAATGAGCAGTTCTTC. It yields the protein CASTLETSGNEQFF.

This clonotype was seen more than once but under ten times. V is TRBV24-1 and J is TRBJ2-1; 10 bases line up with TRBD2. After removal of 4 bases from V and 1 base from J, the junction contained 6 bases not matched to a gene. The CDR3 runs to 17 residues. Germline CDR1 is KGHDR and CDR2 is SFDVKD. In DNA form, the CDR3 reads TGTGCCACCAGTGACGACGGGACTAGCGAATCCTACAATGAGCAGTTCTTC. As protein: CATSDDGTSESYNEQFF.

The CDR3 region is CASNRGRATEAFF. DNA of the CDR3: TGTGCCAGTAACCGAGGGAGGGCCACTGAAGCTTTCTTT. The rearrangement links TRBV19 to TRBJ1-1; D ambiguous. The germline V and J ends were trimmed by 7 bases and 4 bases, with 13 bases remaining between them. Germline assignment: CDR1 LNHDA and CDR2 SQIVND (reference sequence). This CDR3 is built from 13 residues.

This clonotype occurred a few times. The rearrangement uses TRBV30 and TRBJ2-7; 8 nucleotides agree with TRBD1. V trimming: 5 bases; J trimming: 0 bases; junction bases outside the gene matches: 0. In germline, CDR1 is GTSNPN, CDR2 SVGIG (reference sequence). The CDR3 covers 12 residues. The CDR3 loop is CAWQGASYEQYF. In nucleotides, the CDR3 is TGTGCCTGGCAGGGGGCCTCCTACGAGCAGTACTTC.

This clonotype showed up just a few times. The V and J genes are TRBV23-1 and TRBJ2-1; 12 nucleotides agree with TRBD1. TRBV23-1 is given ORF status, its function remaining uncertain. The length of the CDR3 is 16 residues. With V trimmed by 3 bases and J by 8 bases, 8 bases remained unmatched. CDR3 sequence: CASSQPGTGGGDEQFF. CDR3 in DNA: TGCGCCAGCAGTCAGCCCGGGACAGGGGGCGGAGATGAGCAGTTCTTC.

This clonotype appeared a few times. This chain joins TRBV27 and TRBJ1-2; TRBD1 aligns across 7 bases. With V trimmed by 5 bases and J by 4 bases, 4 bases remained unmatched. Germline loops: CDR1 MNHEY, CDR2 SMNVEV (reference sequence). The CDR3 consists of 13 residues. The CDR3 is CASSQTGSYGYTF. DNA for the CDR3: TGTGCCAGCAGTCAGACAGGGAGCTATGGCTACACCTTC.

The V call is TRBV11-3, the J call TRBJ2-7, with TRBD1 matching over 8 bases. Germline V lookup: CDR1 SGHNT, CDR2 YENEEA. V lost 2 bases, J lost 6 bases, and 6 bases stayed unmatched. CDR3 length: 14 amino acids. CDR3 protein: CASSLRQGSREQYF. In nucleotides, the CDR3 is TGTGCCAGCAGCTTACGACAGGGGTCCCGCGAGCAGTACTTC.